What follows are 4 T cell receptor beta chains derived from one specimen sequenced in a study of T cells in Graves' hyperthyroidism and ophthalmopathy. Amplified TCR beta CDR3 regions derived from RNA transcripts. Initially, a first-round RT-PCR of the TCR CDR3 employed the HTBI primer set. TCRdb reanalysed the multiplex PCR reads using MiXCR and keeps one entry per CDR3 protein. The table shows around 340,000 distinct CDR3 sequences, with 15% to 20% occurring only once. The specimen was blood. The receptors stem from a woman between 45 and 65 years old with Graves' hyperthyroidism.

This clonotype was counted at least ten times. V gene TRBV6-1 combines with J gene TRBJ1-3; D possibly corresponds to TRBD1 (5 bases). V was trimmed by 7 bases and J by 3 bases, leaving 13 bases between them. There are 14 residues in the CDR3. CDR1 is MNHNS and CDR2 is SASEGT in the germline V gene. CDR3: CASTRGGVGNTIYF. The CDR3 region has the DNA TGTGCCAGCACCCGGGGAGGGGTTGGAAACACCATATATTTT.

This clonotype was seen many times. The J gene is TRBJ1-6, the V gene TRBV2, with D possibly matching TRBD1 (5 bases). This CDR3 has 16 amino acids. From germline, CDR1 is SNHLY and CDR2 FYNNEI. V was shortened by 3 bases and J by 10 bases, with 19 bases between the two germline ends. CDR3 nucleotide sequence: TGTGCCAGCAGTGAGTCTTCCGGGGGTGCACGCTCACCCCTCCACTTT. This gives the protein CASSESSGGARSPLHF.

The chain carries TRBV5-4 and TRBJ2-2; D tentatively fits TRBD1 or TRBD2 (5 bases each). There are 13 residues in the CDR3. Trimming took off 5 bases at V and 6 bases at J, with 11 bases between the two ends. From germline, CDR1 is SGHNT and CDR2 YYREEE (reference sequence). The CDR3 nucleotides read TGTGCCAGCAGTAGGGACGCAGCCGGGGAGCTGTTTTTT. It codes for CASSRDAAGELFF. Full variable domain (missing parts from reference TRBV5-4 and TRBJ2-2): ETGVTQSPTHLIKTRGQQVTLRCSSQSGHNTVSWYQQALGQGPQFIFQYYREEENGRGNFPPRFSGLQFPNYSSELNVNALELDDSALYLCASSRDAAGELFFGEGSRLTVL.

The V gene is TRBV9, the J gene TRBJ1-2; 8 positions match TRBD1. V lost 4 bases and J lost 0; bases outside the gene matches: 5. Germline V gene lookup returns CDR1 SGDLS and CDR2 YYNGEE. This CDR3 spans 15 amino acids. The CDR3 loop is CASSQGALTNYGYTF. CDR3 bases: TGTGCCAGCAGCCAGGGGGCTTTAACTAACTATGGCTACACCTTC.